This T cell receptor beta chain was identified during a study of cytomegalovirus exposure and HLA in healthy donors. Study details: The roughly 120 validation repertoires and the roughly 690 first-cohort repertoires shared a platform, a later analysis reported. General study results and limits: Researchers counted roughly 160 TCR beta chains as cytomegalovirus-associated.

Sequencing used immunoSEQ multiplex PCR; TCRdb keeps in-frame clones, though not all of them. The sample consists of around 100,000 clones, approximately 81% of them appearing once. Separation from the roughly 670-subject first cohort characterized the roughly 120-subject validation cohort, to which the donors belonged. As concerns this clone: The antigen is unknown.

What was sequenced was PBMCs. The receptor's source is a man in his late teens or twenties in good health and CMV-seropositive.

Written as DNA, the CDR3 is TGTGCCAGCAGTTTTTCCGGGGAGGTAGATACGCAGTATTTT. The encoded protein is CASSFSGEVDTQYF. This chain joins TRBV27 and TRBJ2-3; D is perhaps TRBD2 (6 bases). Per the germline V gene, CDR1 is MNHEY and CDR2 is SMNVEV (reference sequence). The V gene lost 3 bases and the J gene lost 5 bases, with 12 bases spanning the gap. The CDR3 contains 14 residues.